This TCR beta chain stems from a study of control samples from healthy donors and cancer patients (dated by TCRdb to 2018 to 2021). As to this clone: Which antigen it targets is not known. No base-level quality is on record; no much larger clone is a single base apart.

Library construction relied on the immunoSEQ multiplex PCR assay. TCRdb holds this immuneACCESS table with in-frame rearrangements only. Some clones are missing; in checked studies, unresolved V genes explain under half, and the rest has no known cause. The sample yields some 130,000 clones; 92% were counted once. Of the sample, less than 7% is held by the ten largest clones. The sequenced material came from blood. This receptor was identified in a man aged 18 to 29 in good health.

Here the CDR3 is given as CASSSLGGETQYF. The nucleotides read TGTGCCAGCAGCTCCCTTGGGGGCGAGACCCAGTACTTC. The chain joins TRBV7-3 to TRBJ2-5; TRBD1 is a possible D gene, resting on 6 matching bases. The CDR3 has 13 amino acids, counting the end cysteine and phenylalanine. Only the CDR3 portion is preserved as DNA: 39 bases, with reading frame beginning at the first base. CDR1 and CDR2 (SGHTA, FQGTGA) derive from the germline V gene. V was cut back by 4 bases and J by 5 bases, leaving a gap of 11 bases between them.